The source of this T cell receptor (beta chain) is a study of cytomegalovirus exposure and HLA in healthy donors. The wider study: In terms of ancestry, the Caucasian-associated cluster contained 75% to 90% of the approximately 430 genotyped donors.

Notes on the study in general: Later analysis demonstrated an association between a missense DCLRE1C variant and TCR beta V- and J-gene trimming. Of the V segments, some could not be distinguished, including TRBV6-2 and TRBV6-3, and were excluded.

Regarding this clone: Its antigen is unidentified.

The CDR3 length is 13 residues. CDR1 is SGHRS and CDR2 is YFSETQ in the germline V gene. Trimming took 3 bases from V and 7 from J; bases not matched to a gene: 6. Primers included in the PCR were 60 Vbeta and 13 Jbeta primers. Profiled with immunoSEQ multiplex PCR; TCRdb holds only in-frame clones, not every one. The sample records about 110,000 clones, around 76% being singletons. The chain couples TRBV5-1 to TRBJ2-7, with TRBD1 matching over 8 bases. Input material: PBMCs. The receptor was derived from a man between 40 and 49 years old in good health and CMV-seropositive. CDR3 coding DNA: TGCGCCAGCAGCTACGACAGGGGTGAGGAGCAGTACTTC. It is translated as CASSYDRGEEQYF.